This T cell receptor beta chain was sequenced for a study of chemoradiotherapy in HPV16-positive cancers. Whole-study results and caveats: Candidate HPV-specific clones and E7-related TCR motifs grew in tumor during treatment. The functional HPV-specific definition rests on just a couple of HPV16-positive patients.

This table comes from immunoSEQ multiplex PCR, and its TCRdb copy is limited to in-frame clones, with some not included. The sample records roughly 3,100 clones, around 81% being singletons. V trimming: 3 bases; J trimming: 4 bases; junction bases outside the gene matches: 9. This CDR3 region has 16 residues. Germline values: CDR1 SGHDT, CDR2 YYEEEE. Points on this clone: Its antigen is undetermined.

The sample in question was tumor tissue, obtained from a patient who underwent chemoradiotherapy. This sequence originates from a human donor with HPV-associated anogenital cancer. V and J are TRBV5-6 and TRBJ1-4; 7 bases match TRBD1. CDR3 sequence reads: CASSSGNRGDNEKLFF. As DNA, the CDR3 is TGTGCCAGCAGCTCCGGGAACAGGGGAGATAATGAAAAACTGTTTTTT. Full variable domain (outside the CDR3, taken from reference TRBV5-6 and TRBJ1-4): DAGVTQSPTHLIKTRGQQVTLRCSPKSGHDTVSWYQQALGQGPQFIFQYYEEEERQRGNFPDRFSGHQFPNYSSELNVNALLLGDSALYLCASSSGNRGDNEKLFFGSGTQLSVL.